This T cell receptor (beta chain) stems from a study of response to subunit inactivated influenza vaccine. Regarding the study as a whole: That few new T cells are recruited by each seasonal influenza vaccination was the authors' suggestion.

The CDR3 runs 16 residues. V was trimmed by 5 bases and J by 2 bases, leaving 18 bases between them. TCRdb reprocessed the RT-PCR reads with MiXCR, giving one entry per CDR3 protein. The data contain about 620,000 distinct CDR3 sequences, 10% to 15% of them singletons. This clonotype was found many times. Its target is unknown. The chain has TRBV12-3 or TRBV12-4 and TRBJ2-5, with TRBD1 as a possible D gene (6 bases). Sample: PBMCs from blood, taken on the day of vaccination. This receptor was taken from a man between 45 and 60 years old who received an inactivated influenza vaccine. The CDR3 sequence is CASSADRRPLQETQYF. For the CDR3, the DNA is TGTGCCAGCAGTGCCGACAGGAGACCGTTACAAGAGACCCAGTACTTC.